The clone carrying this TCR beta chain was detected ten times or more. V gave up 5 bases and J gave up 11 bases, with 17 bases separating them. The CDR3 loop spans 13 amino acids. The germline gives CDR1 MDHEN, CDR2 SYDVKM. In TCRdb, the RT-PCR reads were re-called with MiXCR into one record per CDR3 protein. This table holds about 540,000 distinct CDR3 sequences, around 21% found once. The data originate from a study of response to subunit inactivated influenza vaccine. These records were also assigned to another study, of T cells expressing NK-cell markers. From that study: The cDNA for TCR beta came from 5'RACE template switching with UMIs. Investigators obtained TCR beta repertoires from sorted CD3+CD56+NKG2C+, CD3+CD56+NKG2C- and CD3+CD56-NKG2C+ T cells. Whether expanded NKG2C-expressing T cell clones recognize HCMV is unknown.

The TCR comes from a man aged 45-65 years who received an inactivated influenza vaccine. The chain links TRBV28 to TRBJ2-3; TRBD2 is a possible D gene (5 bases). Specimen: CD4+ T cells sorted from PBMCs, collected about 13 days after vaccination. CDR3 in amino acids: CASSGLSEGRQYF. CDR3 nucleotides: TGTGCCAGCAGTGGCCTTTCCGAGGGTAGGCAGTATTTT.